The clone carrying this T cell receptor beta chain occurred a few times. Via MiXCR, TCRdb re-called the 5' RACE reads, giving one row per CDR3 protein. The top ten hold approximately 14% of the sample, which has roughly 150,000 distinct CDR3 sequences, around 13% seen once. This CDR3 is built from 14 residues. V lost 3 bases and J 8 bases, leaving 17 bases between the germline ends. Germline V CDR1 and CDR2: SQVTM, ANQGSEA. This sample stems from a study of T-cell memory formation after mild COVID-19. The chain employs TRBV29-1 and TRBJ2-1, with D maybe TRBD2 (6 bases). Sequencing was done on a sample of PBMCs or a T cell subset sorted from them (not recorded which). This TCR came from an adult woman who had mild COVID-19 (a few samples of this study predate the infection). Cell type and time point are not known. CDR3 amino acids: CSVDPQGPGDEQFF. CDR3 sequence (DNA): TGCAGCGTTGACCCCCAAGGGCCGGGGGATGAGCAGTTCTTC.